Each of the 3 T cell receptor beta chains below was sequenced from the same sample in a study of regulatory T cells in long-lasting Graves disease. Time point reported: persistent/refractory GD, antithyroid drugs over 5 years with positive TRAb. Generation of the TCR library employed RNA extracted from PBMCs. TCR beta libraries were built with iRepertoire HTBI primers and Arm-PCR of CDR3 regions. Using its own MiXCR run on the multiplex PCR reads, TCRdb lists one record per CDR3 protein. The sample has some 280,000 distinct CDR3 sequences; roughly a fifth are singletons. The starting material was peripheral blood mononuclear cells (PBMCs), obtained when the disease was refractory, from a patient treated with antithyroid drugs. The receptors were gathered from a female donor with Graves disease.

There are many counts of this clonotype. V gene TRBV28 combines with J gene TRBJ2-5, with TRBD2 as a possible D gene (6 bases). V was shortened by 10 bases and J by 1 base, with 16 bases between the two germline ends. Germline V gene sequence: CDR1 MDHEN, CDR2 SYDVKM. The CDR3 extends over 14 amino acids. This CDR3 reads CATLGVGGQETQYF. CDR3 nucleotide sequence: TGTGCCACATTAGGGGTGGGGGGCCAAGAGACCCAGTACTTC.

The gene calls are TRBV4-2 and TRBJ1-1; the D gene is possibly TRBD1 (6 bases). Trimming left V 7 bases short and J 5 bases short, with 20 bases between. This CDR3 has 15 amino acids. Germline CDR1 reads LGHNA; CDR2 reads YNFKEQ. The CDR3 nucleotides read TGTGCCAGCACAGATATAGGGGGGGGGCGAACTGAAGCTTTCTTT. Translating it yields CASTDIGGGRTEAFF.

Many counts were recorded for this clonotype. V gene TRBV6-9 combines with J gene TRBJ2-7; 11 bases map to TRBD2. The CDR3 totals 15 residues. CDR1 and CDR2 from the germline V gene are MNHGY and SVAAGI. Trimming cost V 3 bases and J 4 bases; bases outside gene matches: 5. CDR3 coding DNA: TGTGCCAGCAGTTACCTGACTAGCGGGATATACGAGCAGTACTTC. Amino acid sequence: CASSYLTSGIYEQYF.